A single sample gave rise to the 16 T cell receptor beta chains below, sequenced in a study of response to subunit inactivated influenza vaccine. TCRdb ran MiXCR on the RT-PCR reads and lists one entry per CDR3 protein. The sample carries roughly 700,000 distinct CDR3 sequences, over 11% recorded once. The material sequenced was PBMCs from blood, taken approximately 15 days before vaccination. These receptors were obtained from a middle-aged man who received an inactivated influenza vaccine.

This clonotype was seen at least ten times. The V call is TRBV12-3 or TRBV12-4, the J call TRBJ2-7; D unresolved. The V end lost 9 bases, the J end lost 3 bases, and 9 bases lay between the germline ends. CDR3 length: 11 residues. The CDR3 nucleotides read TGTGCCAGTCGTAAGTTCTACGAGCAGTACTTC. Translated, it gives CASRKFYEQYF.

Ten or more counts support this clonotype. This sequence joins TRBV20-1 and TRBJ1-5; the D is unclear. The CDR3 covers 12 residues. Trimming stripped 4 bases from V and 2 bases from J, with 6 bases between. The germline CDR1 and CDR2 sequences are DFQATT and SNEGSKA (reference sequence). CDR3: CSAKGGNQPQHF. CDR3 nucleotide sequence: TGCAGTGCTAAAGGAGGCAATCAGCCCCAGCATTTT.

This clonotype came up a few times. V usage is TRBV6-5 and J usage is TRBJ2-5, with D hard to call. Germline loops: CDR1 MNHEY, CDR2 SVGAGI. The length of the CDR3 is 15 residues. Trimming took off 0 bases at V and 3 bases at J, with 11 bases between the two ends. Written as DNA, the CDR3 is TGTGCCAGCAGTTACTCGATCCGAGAAAAAGAGACCCAGTACTTC. It codes for CASSYSIREKETQYF.

This clonotype was seen a handful of times. The rearrangement links TRBV12-3 or TRBV12-4 to TRBJ2-1; 13 bases are a match to TRBD2. This CDR3 has 16 residues. With V trimmed by 6 bases and J by 6 bases, 8 bases remained unmatched. The CDR3 is CASSQNRLAGGNEQFF. In nucleotides, the CDR3 is TGTGCCAGCAGCCAAAATCGACTAGCGGGGGGCAATGAGCAGTTCTTC.

CDR3 loop: CASSRSLAGNNEQFF. The CDR3 DNA reads TGTGCCAGCTCACGATCCCTAGCGGGAAACAATGAGCAGTTCTTC. This chain connects TRBV18 to TRBJ2-1, with 9 positions matching TRBD2. Germline lookup yields CDR1 KGHSH and CDR2 LQKENI. Trimming took 4 bases from V and 5 from J; bases not matched to a gene: 6. CDR3 length: 15 amino acids.

This chain uses TRBV6-2 or TRBV6-3 with TRBJ2-1, with 9 bases aligning to TRBD2. V dropped 2 bases and J dropped 3; count of bases not matched to a gene: 11. The CDR3 has 18 amino acids. CDR1 and CDR2 (germline): MNHEY, SVGEGT. The CDR3 coding sequence is TGTGCCAGCAGTTACACTCTGGCGGGGGGGTTTCACTACAATGAGCAGTTCTTC. Its protein is CASSYTLAGGFHYNEQFF.

This clonotype was counted ten times or more. The gene calls are TRBV18 and TRBJ2-7; TRBD1 aligns across 9 bases. CDR3 length: 14 residues. CDR1 is KGHSH, CDR2 LQKENI, per germline. Unmatched junction bases numbered 6, after V lost 4 bases and J lost 5 bases. The CDR3 sequence is CASSLGTGLNEQYF. CDR3 DNA: TGTGCCAGCTCACTCGGGACAGGGCTTAACGAGCAGTACTTC.

The sample holds a few counts of this clonotype. The rearrangement uses TRBV20-1 and TRBJ2-3; D tentatively reads TRBD1 or TRBD2 (5 bases each). This CDR3 has 16 residues. The germline V gene has CDR1 DFQATT and CDR2 SNEGSKA (reference sequence). V gave up 3 bases and J gave up 2 bases, with 18 bases separating them. CDR3 residues: CSARGTLEGYTDTQYF. The CDR3 DNA follows: TGCAGTGCTAGGGGGACGTTAGAAGGGTACACAGATACGCAGTATTTT.

This clonotype occurred a few times. The genes are TRBV7-2 and TRBJ2-3, with TRBD2 matching 14 bases. This CDR3 comprises 17 residues. Per germline, CDR1 SGHTA and CDR2 FQGNSA. With 1 base clipped from V and 4 bases from J, the junction kept 4 bases outside the gene matches. Here the CDR3 DNA reads TGTGCCAGCAGCTTAGGACTAGCGGGAGGGGGGTCAGATACGCAGTATTTT. This sequence encodes CASSLGLAGGGSDTQYF.

This clonotype was detected ten times or more. The rearrangement links TRBV12-3 or TRBV12-4 to TRBJ1-1, with 10 bases lining up with TRBD1. With V trimmed by 5 bases and J by 5 bases, 8 bases remained unmatched. CDR3 length: 15 residues. CDR3 residues: CASSPRTGGRTEAFF. CDR3 DNA: TGTGCCAGCAGTCCACGGACAGGGGGAAGGACTGAAGCTTTCTTT.

The chain combines TRBV27 with TRBJ1-1; D is unresolved. Germline lookup yields CDR1 MNHEY and CDR2 SMNVEV (reference sequence). The CDR3 runs 14 residues. The V end was cut by 6 bases, the J end by 2 bases, with 13 bases between. For the CDR3, the DNA is TGTGCCAGCAGACGGGAACGTATTAACACTGAAGCTTTCTTT. Translated, it gives CASRRERINTEAFF.

The chain links TRBV29-1 to TRBJ2-2, with D perhaps matching TRBD1 (6 bases). Germline V gives CDR1 SQVTM, CDR2 ANQGSEA. This CDR3 is 13 amino acids long. Deletions cut 6 bases from V and 1 base from J, with 9 bases between. CDR3 loop: CSVLTGNTGELFF. CDR3 in DNA: TGCAGCGTCTTGACAGGGAACACCGGGGAGCTGTTTTTT.

This chain joins TRBV25-1 and TRBJ1-2, with 7 bases that match TRBD1. The germline V gene has CDR1 MGHDK and CDR2 SYGVNS. V gave up 6 bases and J gave up 4 bases; unmatched junction bases: 8. CDR3 length: 14 amino acids. This CDR3 is CASSPTGTVYGYTF. As DNA, the CDR3 is TGTGCCAGCAGCCCTACCGGGACAGTCTATGGCTACACCTTC.

This clonotype was counted a few times. V usage is TRBV4-2 and J usage is TRBJ2-3; 8 nucleotides agree with TRBD2. The CDR3 is 17 amino acids. CDR1 LGHNA and CDR2 YNFKEQ come from the germline V gene. V lost 5 bases to trimming and J lost 3 bases; unmatched junction nucleotides: 13. CDR3 sequence reads: CASSEKEARGRTDTQYF. DNA for the CDR3: TGTGCCAGCAGCGAAAAGGAAGCGCGCGGGAGGACAGATACGCAGTATTTT.

Many counts were recorded for this clonotype. This chain uses TRBV7-2 with TRBJ2-3, with D perhaps matching TRBD1 or TRBD2 (5 bases each). The ends were cut back, 5 bases at V and 0 bases at J, with 15 bases in the middle. The CDR3 contains 16 residues. From germline, CDR1 is SGHTA and CDR2 FQGNSA. The CDR3 spells CASSPKRGPSTDTQYF. The CDR3 region has the DNA TGTGCCAGCAGCCCGAAACGGGGACCTAGCACAGATACGCAGTATTTT.

The chain uses TRBV20-1 and TRBJ2-6, with no clear D. The germline V and J ends were trimmed by 5 bases and 2 bases, with 10 bases remaining between them. The CDR3 is 14 amino acids. Germline V gene data show CDR1 as DFQATT and CDR2 as SNEGSKA (reference sequence). This CDR3 is CSAARETGANVLTF. The CDR3, as DNA: TGCAGTGCTGCGCGTGAAACTGGGGCCAACGTCCTGACTTTC.